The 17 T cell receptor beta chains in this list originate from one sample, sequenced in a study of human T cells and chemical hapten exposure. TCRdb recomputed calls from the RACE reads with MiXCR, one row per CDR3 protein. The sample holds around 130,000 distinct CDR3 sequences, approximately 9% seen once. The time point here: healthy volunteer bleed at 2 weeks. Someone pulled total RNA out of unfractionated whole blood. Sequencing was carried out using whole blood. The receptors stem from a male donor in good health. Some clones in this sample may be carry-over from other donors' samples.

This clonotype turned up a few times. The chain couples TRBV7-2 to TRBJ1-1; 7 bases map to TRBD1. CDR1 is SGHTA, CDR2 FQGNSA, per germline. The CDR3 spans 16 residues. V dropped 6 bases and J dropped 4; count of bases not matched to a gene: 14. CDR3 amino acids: CASRLQDRFSGTEAFF. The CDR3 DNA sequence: TGTGCCAGCAGACTACAGGACAGGTTTTCAGGCACTGAAGCTTTCTTT.

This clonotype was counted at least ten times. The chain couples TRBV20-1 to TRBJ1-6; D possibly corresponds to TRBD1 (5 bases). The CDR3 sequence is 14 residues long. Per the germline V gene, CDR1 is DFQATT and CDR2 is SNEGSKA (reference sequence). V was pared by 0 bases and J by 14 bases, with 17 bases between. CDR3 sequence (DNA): TGCAGTGCTAGAGAGGCACAGGCCCCGGGGGCCCTCCACTTT. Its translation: CSAREAQAPGALHF.

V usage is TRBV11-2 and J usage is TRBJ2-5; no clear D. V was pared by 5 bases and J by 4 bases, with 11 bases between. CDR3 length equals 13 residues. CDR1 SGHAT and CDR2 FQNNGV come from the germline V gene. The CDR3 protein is CASSKRVLETQYF. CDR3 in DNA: TGTGCCAGCAGCAAAAGGGTCCTAGAGACCCAGTACTTC.

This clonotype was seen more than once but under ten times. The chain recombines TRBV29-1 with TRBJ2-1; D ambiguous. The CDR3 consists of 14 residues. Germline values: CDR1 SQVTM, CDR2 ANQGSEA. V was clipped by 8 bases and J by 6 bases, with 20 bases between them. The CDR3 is CSSDPGPNGNEQFF. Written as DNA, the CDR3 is TGCAGCTCTGACCCGGGTCCCAACGGCAATGAGCAGTTCTTC.

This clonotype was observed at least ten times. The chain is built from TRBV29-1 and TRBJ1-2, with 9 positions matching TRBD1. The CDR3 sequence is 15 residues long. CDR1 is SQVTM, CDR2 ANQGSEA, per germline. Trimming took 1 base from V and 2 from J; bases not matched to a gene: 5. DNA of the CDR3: TGCAGCGTTGAAGGCCCGGGACAGGGAAACTATGGCTACACCTTC. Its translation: CSVEGPGQGNYGYTF.

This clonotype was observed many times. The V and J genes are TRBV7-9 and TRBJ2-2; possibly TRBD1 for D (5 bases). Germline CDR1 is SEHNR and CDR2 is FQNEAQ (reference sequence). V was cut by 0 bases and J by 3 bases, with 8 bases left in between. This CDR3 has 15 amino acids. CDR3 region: CASSLADRYTGELFF. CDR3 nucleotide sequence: TGTGCCAGCAGCTTAGCTGACAGATACACCGGGGAGCTGTTTTTT. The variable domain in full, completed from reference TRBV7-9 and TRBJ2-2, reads DTGVSQNPRHKITKRGQNVTFRCDPISEHNRLYWYRQTLGQGPEFLTYFQNEAQLEKSRLLSDRFSAERPKGSFSTLEIQRTEQGDSAMYLCASSLADRYTGELFFGEGSRLTVL.

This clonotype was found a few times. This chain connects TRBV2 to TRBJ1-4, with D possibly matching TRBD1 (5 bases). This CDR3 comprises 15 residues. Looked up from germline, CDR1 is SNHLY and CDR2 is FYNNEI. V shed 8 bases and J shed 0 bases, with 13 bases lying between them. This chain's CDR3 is CASLAGEATNEKLFF. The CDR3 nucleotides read TGTGCCAGCCTGGCGGGGGAAGCAACTAATGAAAAACTGTTTTTT. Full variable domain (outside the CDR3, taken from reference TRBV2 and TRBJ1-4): EPEVTQTPSHQVTQMGQEVILRCVPISNHLYFYWYRQILGQKVEFLVSFYNNEISEKSEIFDDQFSVERPDGSNFTLKIRSTKLEDSAMYFCASLAGEATNEKLFFGSGTQLSVL.

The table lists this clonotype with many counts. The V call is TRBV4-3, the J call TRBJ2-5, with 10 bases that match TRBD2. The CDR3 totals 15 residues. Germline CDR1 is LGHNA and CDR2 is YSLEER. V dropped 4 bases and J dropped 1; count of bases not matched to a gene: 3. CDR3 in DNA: TGCGCCAGCAGCCTCGGACTAGCGGCCCAAGAGACCCAGTACTTC. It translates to CASSLGLAAQETQYF.

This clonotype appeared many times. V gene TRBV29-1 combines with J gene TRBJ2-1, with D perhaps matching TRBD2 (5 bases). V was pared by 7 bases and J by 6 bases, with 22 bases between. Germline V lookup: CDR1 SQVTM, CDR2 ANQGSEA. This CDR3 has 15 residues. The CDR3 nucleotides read TGCAGCGCCGCCCTGGGGTTAGCGCCTGGCAATGAGCAGTTCTTC. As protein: CSAALGLAPGNEQFF.

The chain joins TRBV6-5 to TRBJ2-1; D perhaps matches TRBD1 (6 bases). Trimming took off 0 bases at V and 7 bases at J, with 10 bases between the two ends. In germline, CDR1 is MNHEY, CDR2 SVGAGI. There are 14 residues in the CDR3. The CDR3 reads CASSYSRTVNEQFF. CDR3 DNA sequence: TGTGCCAGCAGTTACTCTCGGACAGTGAATGAGCAGTTCTTC.

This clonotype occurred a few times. The DNA of the CDR3 is TGTGCCAGCAGTGAAGACAGGACTAGCAATCAGCCCCAGCATTTT. Protein: CASSEDRTSNQPQHF. The V and J genes are TRBV6-1 and TRBJ1-5; a possible D gene is TRBD1 (5 bases). Germline loops: CDR1 MNHNS, CDR2 SASEGT. There are 15 residues in the CDR3. V lost 1 base and J 0 bases, leaving 7 bases between the germline ends.

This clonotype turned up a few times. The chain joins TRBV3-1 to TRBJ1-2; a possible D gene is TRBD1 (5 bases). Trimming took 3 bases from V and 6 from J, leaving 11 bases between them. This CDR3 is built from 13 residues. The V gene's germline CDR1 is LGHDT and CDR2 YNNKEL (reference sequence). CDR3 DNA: TGTGCCAGCAGCCATCAGGGAATCGATGGCTACACCTTC. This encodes CASSHQGIDGYTF.

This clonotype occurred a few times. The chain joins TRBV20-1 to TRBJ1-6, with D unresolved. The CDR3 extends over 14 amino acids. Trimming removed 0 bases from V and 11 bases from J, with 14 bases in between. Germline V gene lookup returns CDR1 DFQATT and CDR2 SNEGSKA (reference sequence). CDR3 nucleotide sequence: TGCAGTGCTAGAGAAATGAAGGGAAGGACACCCCTCCACTTT. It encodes CSAREMKGRTPLHF.

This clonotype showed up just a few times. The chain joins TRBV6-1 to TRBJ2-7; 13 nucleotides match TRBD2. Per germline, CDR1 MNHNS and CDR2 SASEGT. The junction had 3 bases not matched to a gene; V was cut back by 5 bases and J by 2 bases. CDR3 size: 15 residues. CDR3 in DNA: TGTGCCAGCAGTACCGGGACTAGCGGGACCTACGAGCAGTACTTC. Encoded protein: CASSTGTSGTYEQYF.

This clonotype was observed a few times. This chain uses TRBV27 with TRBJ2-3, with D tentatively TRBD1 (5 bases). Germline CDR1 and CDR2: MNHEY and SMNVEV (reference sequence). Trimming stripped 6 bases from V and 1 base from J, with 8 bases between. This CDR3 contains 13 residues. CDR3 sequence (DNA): TGTGCCAGCAGACAGGCGCGCACAGATACGCAGTATTTT. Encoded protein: CASRQARTDTQYF.

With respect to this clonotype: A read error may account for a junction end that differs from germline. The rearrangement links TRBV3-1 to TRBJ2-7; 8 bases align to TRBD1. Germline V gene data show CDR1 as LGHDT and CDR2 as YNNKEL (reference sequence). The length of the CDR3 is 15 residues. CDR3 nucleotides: TGTGCCAGCAGCAAAGACAGGGGAATCTCCTACGAGCAGTACTTC. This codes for CASSKDRGISYEQYF.

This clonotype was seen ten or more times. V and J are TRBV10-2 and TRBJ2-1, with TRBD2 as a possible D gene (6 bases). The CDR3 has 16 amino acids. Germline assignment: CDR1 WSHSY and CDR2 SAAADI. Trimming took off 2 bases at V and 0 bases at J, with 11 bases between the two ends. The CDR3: CASSERRGSSYNEQFF. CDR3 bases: TGCGCCAGCAGTGAGAGGCGGGGAAGCTCCTACAATGAGCAGTTCTTC.